Following are 21 T cell receptor beta chains from one sample sequenced in a study of Graves' ophthalmopathy and Graves' hyperthyroidism. The authors amplified TCR beta CDR3 regions from RNA transcripts. RT-PCR in the first round used HTBI primers; a second-round multiplex PCR followed. TCRdb fed the multiplex PCR reads into MiXCR, producing one record per CDR3 protein. The repertoire includes around 520,000 distinct CDR3 sequences, about 35% of them detected once, and about 4.2% sits in the top ten. Sequencing used peripheral blood or thyroid tissue (not recorded which). The receptors stem from an adult man with Graves' hyperthyroidism.

This clonotype was detected only once. The chain carries TRBV15 and TRBJ2-5; D could derive from TRBD1 or TRBD2 (5 bases each). The germline gives CDR1 LNHNV, CDR2 YYDKDF (reference sequence). V lost 0 bases to trimming and J lost 1 base, with 12 bases between them. CDR3 length equals 16 residues. CDR3: CATSRDRGASQETQYF. CDR3 nucleotides: TGTGCCACCAGCAGAGATCGAGGGGCGAGCCAAGAGACCCAGTACTTC.

This clonotype was found many times. The chain uses TRBV11-2 and TRBJ1-6, with 7 bases identical to TRBD1. The J segment lost 8 bases and the V segment lost 1 base, leaving 5 bases of the junction unmatched. The germline V gene has CDR1 SGHAT and CDR2 FQNNGV. The CDR3 runs 15 residues. CDR3 amino acids: CASSLVWQGDSPLHF. The CDR3 region has the DNA TGTGCCAGCAGCTTAGTGTGGCAGGGGGATTCACCCCTCCACTTT. The full variable domain, completed using reference TRBV11-2 and TRBJ1-6, is EAGVAQSPRYKIIEKRQSVAFWCNPISGHATLYWYQQILGQGPKLLIQFQNNGVVDDSQLPKDRFSAERLKGVDSTLKIQPAKLEDSAVYLCASSLVWQGDSPLHFGNGTRLTVT.

In this sample, this clonotype turned up many times. The J gene is TRBJ1-5, the V gene TRBV5-1; 10 positions agree with TRBD1. Trimming cost V 4 bases and J 3 bases; bases outside gene matches: 7. This CDR3 has 16 amino acids. Germline CDR1 SGHRS, CDR2 YFSETQ. The CDR3, as DNA: TGCGCCAGCAGCGTCGGAGGGACAGGGGCCAATCAGCCCCAGCATTTT. Translated: CASSVGGTGANQPQHF. The whole variable domain, remainder taken from reference TRBV5-1 and TRBJ1-5, is KAGVTQTPRYLIKTRGQQVTLSCSPISGHRSVSWYQQTPGQGLQFLFEYFSETQRNKGNFPGRFSGRQFSNSRSEMNVSTLELGDSALYLCASSVGGTGANQPQHFGDGTRLSIL.

Worth noting for this clonotype: The junction departs from the called germline gene at one end, perhaps through a read error. The rearrangement uses TRBV27 and TRBJ1-5; 7 positions agree with TRBD1. This CDR3 region has 14 residues. In germline, CDR1 is MNHEY, CDR2 SMNVEV (reference sequence). The CDR3 region has the DNA TGCGCCAGCAGTCTAAACAGGGGTGGTCAGCCCCAGCATTTT. It yields the protein CASSLNRGGQPQHF.

Note on this clonotype: Since a much larger clone is just one base distant, this may be a read error. This chain connects TRBV20-1 to TRBJ2-7, with 10 bases identical to TRBD2. J gave up 7 bases and V 5 bases, and 14 bases lay outside the gene matches. Germline V gene sequence: CDR1 DFQATT, CDR2 SNEGSKA (reference sequence). The CDR3 consists of 15 residues. CDR3 in amino acids: CSAAVETSGKGEQYF. The CDR3 nucleotides are TGCAGTGCTGCAGTGGAAACTAGCGGGAAGGGTGAGCAGTACTTC.

J is TRBJ2-2 and V is TRBV7-2; D is ambiguous. V lost 4 bases to trimming and J lost 3 bases, with 12 bases between them. Germline-derived CDR1 and CDR2 are SGHTA and FQGNSA. This CDR3 region has 15 residues. The CDR3 sequence is CASSSAPGYTGELFF. In DNA form, the CDR3 reads TGTGCCAGCAGCTCAGCACCAGGCTACACCGGGGAGCTGTTTTTT.

V gene TRBV12-3 or TRBV12-4 combines with J gene TRBJ1-5, with D possibly being TRBD1 (6 bases). The V gene lost 5 bases and the J gene lost 6 bases, with 11 bases spanning the gap. The CDR3 extends over 13 amino acids. In DNA form, the CDR3 reads TGTGCCAGCAGTGGGTCAGGGGTTCAGCCCCAGCATTTT. Protein: CASSGSGVQPQHF.

This clonotype was recorded a few times. The chain links TRBV3-1 to TRBJ1-4; D is unclear. The V gene's germline CDR1 is LGHDT and CDR2 YNNKEL (reference sequence). The CDR3 consists of 15 residues. Trimming took off 0 bases at V and 4 bases at J, with 9 bases between the two ends. In nucleotides, the CDR3 is TGTGCCAGCAGCCAAGATGGGCGAGTTAATGAAAAACTGTTTTTT. It specifies CASSQDGRVNEKLFF.

This clonotype was seen ten or more times. The V gene is TRBV5-6, the J gene TRBJ1-5; 9 bases are a match to TRBD1. The ends lost 5 bases at V and 4 bases at J; junction bases unmatched: 4. Germline V CDR1 and CDR2: SGHDT, YYEEEE. This CDR3 spans 14 amino acids. The DNA for the CDR3 is TGTGCCAGCAGGGTACAGGGGGCTAATCAGCCCCAGCATTTT. It yields the protein CASRVQGANQPQHF.

This clonotype was recorded a few times. This chain uses TRBV27 with TRBJ2-5; a weak D match, TRBD1 (6 bases). V was clipped by 2 bases and J by 4 bases, with 17 bases between them. Germline CDR1 and CDR2: MNHEY and SMNVEV (reference sequence). The CDR3 is 16 amino acids. The CDR3, as DNA: TGTGCCAGCAGTTTAGTCCGGGCCCAGGGGAGAGAGACCCAGTACTTC. As protein: CASSLVRAQGRETQYF.

The DNA for the CDR3 is TGCAGCGTTGATTCAGCCGGACTGAGTTATGGCTACACCTTC. As protein: CSVDSAGLSYGYTF. The chain employs TRBV29-1 and TRBJ1-2, with D hard to call. Germline CDR1 and CDR2: SQVTM and ANQGSEA. Trimming removed 3 bases from V and 5 bases from J, with 16 bases in between. This CDR3 region has 14 residues.

This clonotype was counted only a few times. This chain connects TRBV9 to TRBJ2-5; no definite D call. Germline V CDR1 and CDR2: SGDLS, YYNGEE. The germline V and J ends were trimmed by 4 bases and 5 bases, with 18 bases remaining between them. This CDR3 has 15 residues. The DNA for the CDR3 is TGTGCCAGCAGCCTCATGGACGGCGGAATGGAGACCCAGTACTTC. Protein: CASSLMDGGMETQYF.

The chain is built from TRBV5-1 and TRBJ2-3; D unresolved. V lost 4 bases and J 0 bases, leaving 12 bases between the germline ends. CDR3 length: 15 amino acids. The V gene's germline CDR1 is SGHRS and CDR2 YFSETQ. The CDR3 DNA sequence: TGCGCCAGCAGCCGAACATGGCCCAGCACAGATACGCAGTATTTT. It codes for CASSRTWPSTDTQYF.

This clonotype was detected ten times or more. The chain has TRBV20-1 and TRBJ1-4, with D perhaps TRBD1 (5 bases). The CDR3 spans 15 residues. Germline CDR1 reads DFQATT; CDR2 reads SNEGSKA (reference sequence). Trimming cost V 4 bases and J 8 bases, with 20 bases left between them. The CDR3 sequence is CSATGAPRGGEKLFF. The CDR3 coding sequence is TGCAGTGCTACCGGTGCCCCGAGGGGAGGGGAAAAACTGTTTTTT.

This clonotype was detected ten times or more. The J gene is TRBJ1-5, the V gene TRBV4-1, with TRBD1 as a possible D gene (5 bases). Germline V CDR1 and CDR2: MGHRA, YSYEKL. There are 15 residues in the CDR3. Deletions cut 0 bases from V and 7 bases from J, with 13 bases between. The CDR3 region has the DNA TGCGCCAGCAGCCAAGATGGGCAGGGCGCCCAGCCCCAGCATTTT. It is translated as CASSQDGQGAQPQHF.

This clonotype was seen ten or more times. J is TRBJ1-1 and V is TRBV7-9; no clear D. The CDR3 is 15 amino acids. CDR1 and CDR2 (germline): SEHNR, FQNEAQ (reference sequence). Trimming removed 6 bases from V and 1 base from J, with 15 bases in between. The chain's CDR3 is CASRGYFAGNTEAFF. The DNA of the CDR3 is TGTGCCAGCAGGGGGTATTTCGCGGGGAACACTGAAGCTTTCTTT.

This clonotype was detected ten times or more. This chain uses TRBV20-1 with TRBJ1-5, with 9 bases aligning to TRBD1. In germline, CDR1 is DFQATT, CDR2 SNEGSKA (reference sequence). V shed 3 bases, J shed 7 bases, and the junction held 7 bases outside the gene matches. The CDR3 is made up of 14 amino acids. The CDR3 here is CSAREQGAGQPQHF. In DNA, the CDR3 is TGCAGTGCTAGGGAACAGGGGGCAGGACAGCCCCAGCATTTT.

There are many counts of this clonotype. Since a much larger clone is just one base distant, this may be a read error. This chain connects TRBV20-1 to TRBJ1-2; D gene ambiguous. Looked up from germline, CDR1 is DFQATT and CDR2 is SNEGSKA (reference sequence). The CDR3 has 14 residues. DNA for the CDR3: TGCAGTGCTGAGGACGTGACCTATAACTATGGCCACACCTTC. This sequence encodes CSAEDVTYNYGHTF.

This clonotype was counted many times. The CDR3 sequence: CASSLALTGVSPGELFF. Written as DNA, the CDR3 is TGCGCCAGCAGCTTGGCCCTAACAGGGGTCTCGCCCGGGGAGCTGTTTTTT. V and J are TRBV5-1 and TRBJ2-2, with TRBD1 matching 7 bases. The germline gives CDR1 SGHRS, CDR2 YFSETQ. The CDR3 loop spans 17 amino acids. V trimming: 0 bases; J trimming: 6 bases; junction bases outside the gene matches: 11.

A remark on this clonotype: Because it lacks the conserved phenylalanine or tryptophan at the end, this CDR3 is likely a read error. This sequence joins TRBV7-7 and TRBJ2-5; 7 positions match TRBD1. The CDR3 covers 17 residues. Germline V gene lookup returns CDR1 SSHAT and CDR2 FNYEAQ (reference sequence). The CDR3 spells CASSLGPTGLAQETQYS. CDR3 in DNA: TGTGCTAGCAGCTTAGGCCCGACAGGGTTGGCCCAAGAGACCCAGTACTCC.

The chain uses TRBV7-9 and TRBJ2-7, with TRBD1 as a possible D gene (7 bases). With 5 bases removed from V and 3 bases from J, the gap between germline ends came to 14 bases. The germline gives CDR1 SEHNR, CDR2 FQNEAQ (reference sequence). CDR3 size: 14 residues. The CDR3, as DNA: TGTGCCAGCAGCAGCGTCAGGGGGGACTACGAGCAGTACTTC. It encodes CASSSVRGDYEQYF.